These T cell receptor beta chains were read from a single sample in a study of blood T cell repertoires in COVID-19. Repertoires were generated with immunoSEQ multiplex PCR, while TCRdb's copy carries only in-frame clones and drops some. Of roughly 150,000 clones listed, around 84% are singletons. Input material: peripheral blood. These receptors were obtained from a woman aged 55-69 years with COVID-19, enrolled during active disease. The conserved cysteine and the conserved F or W are not part of the CDR3 here. Each record gives: V gene, J gene, CDR3 protein.

V: TRBV5-8; J: TRBJ1-2; CDR3: ASSTDRIYGYT
V: TRBV27; J: TRBJ2-1; CDR3: ASSIQQGYNEQF
V: TRBV27; J: TRBJ2-3; CDR3: ASRTGLITDTQY
V: TRBV19; J: TRBJ1-4; CDR3: ASSINFRQTTNEKLF
V: TRBV5-1; J: TRBJ1-3; CDR3: ASSLSGSGNTIY
V: TRBV6-5; J: TRBJ2-2; CDR3: ASSYGDRSTGELF
V: TRBV19; J: TRBJ2-4; CDR3: ASSIDKGGLAKNIQY
V: TRBV12-3/TRBV12-4; J: TRBJ2-1; CDR3: ASSLAYSGQF
V: TRBV29-1; J: TRBJ1-2; CDR3: SVEDTGALHYGYT
V: TRBV6-2/TRBV6-3; J: TRBJ2-1; CDR3: ASSHGGLAGVSEQF
V: TRBV3-1/TRBV3-2; J: TRBJ2-3; CDR3: ASSQGGLEEY
V: TRBV14; J: TRBJ1-5; CDR3: ASSQDRQANQPQH
V: TRBV10-3; J: TRBJ2-5; CDR3: AISSPRSETQY
V: TRBV25-1; J: TRBJ2-1; CDR3: ASRSESYNEQF
V: TRBV5-1; J: TRBJ1-4; CDR3: ASSGTGQGARKLF
V: TRBV13; J: TRBJ1-2; CDR3: ASSLEGTGDGYT
V: TRBV11-3; J: TRBJ2-2; CDR3: ASSPVGTNTGELF
V: TRBV24-1; J: TRBJ2-3; CDR3: ATSGFTGSPSTDTQY
V: TRBV19; J: TRBJ1-1; CDR3: ASSIGLSEAF
V: TRBV7-9; J: TRBJ1-2; CDR3: ASSSYGREGDGYT
V: TRBV18; J: TRBJ2-7; CDR3: ASSQGTGTLYEQY
V: TRBV5-4; J: TRBJ2-5; CDR3: ASSAGQGGLGTQY
V: TRBV7-3; J: TRBJ1-2; CDR3: ASSSGLLGGGYT
V: TRBV7-9; J: TRBJ1-1; CDR3: ASSFMNTEAF
V: TRBV10-2; J: TRBJ2-1; CDR3: ASSEAGLPIIYEQF
V: TRBV19; J: TRBJ1-2; CDR3: ASSTFDRRELANYGYT